This is a list of T cell receptor beta chains from one sample in a study of tumor and adjacent non-tumor tissue in lung cancer. MiXCR was run by TCRdb on the multiplex PCR reads, yielding one entry per CDR3 protein. The sample includes 50,000 or so distinct CDR3 sequences, 74% of them seen just once. Input material: distant non-tumor lung tissue. Source of these receptors: a woman in her sixties or seventies with non-small cell lung cancer. The CDR3 runs from the conserved cysteine through the conserved F or W. The D gene is left open where the match is weak. Clone size is given for some rows only: seen once, a few or many times, or a class if the clone is expanded.

16,TRBJ2-6,many,TRBV5-5,NA,CASSLGGLSGANVLTF,TGTGCCAGCAGCCTAGGGGGGTTAAGTGGGGCCAACGTCCTGACTTTC
14,TRBJ1-2,NA,TRBV5-6,NA,CASSLWGAEYDYTF,TGTGCCAGCAGTTTGTGGGGAGCCGAGTATGACTACACCTTC
13,TRBJ2-4,once,TRBV6-2/TRBV6-3,NA,CASSYYFHNIHYF,TGTGCCAGCAGTTACTATTTCCATAACATTCACTACTTC
16,TRBJ2-1,NA,TRBV12-3/TRBV12-4,TRBD2,CASSLAGTSPNNEQFF,TGTGCCAGCAGTTTAGCCGGGACTAGCCCAAACAATGAGCAGTTCTTC
14,TRBJ1-6,NA,TRBV10-3,NA,CGISVSSYNSPLRF,TGTGGCATCAGTGTAAGCTCCTATAATTCACCCCTCCGCTTT
12,TRBJ2-1,NA,TRBV29-1,NA,CSIGHRAGEQFF,TGTAGCATTGGCCACAGGGCAGGTGAGCAGTTCTTC
13,TRBJ2-3,NA,TRBV20-1,TRBD1,CSATGQAGDTQHF,TGCAGTGCTACTGGACAGGCAGGGGATACGCAACATTTT
16,TRBJ1-1,NA,TRBV11-2,TRBD1,CASSLGSGGMNTEAFF,TGTGCTAGCAGCTTAGGCTCAGGGGGTATGAACACTGAAGCATTCTTT
16,TRBJ2-7,many,TRBV10-3,TRBD2,CAISEPGLAVSYGQYF,TGTGCCATCAGTGAGCCCGGACTAGCGGTCTCCTACGGGCAGTACTTC
15,TRBJ1-1,NA,TRBV6-5,NA,CVTSYSQRGDTEAFF,TGTGTCACCAGTTACTCACAGAGAGGAGACACTGAAGCTTTCTTT
15,TRBJ2-5,NA,TRBV10-3,TRBD2,CAISRSGATQETHYF,TGTGCCATCAGTCGTAGCGGGGCTACCCAAGAGACCCATTACTTC
14,TRBJ2-7,many,TRBV28,TRBD1,CASSSGTGSYEQYF,TGTGCCAGCAGTTCCGGGACAGGATCCTACGAGCAGTACTTC
16,TRBJ2-5,NA,TRBV6-2/TRBV6-3,TRBD1,CASNYAYGTGEETQYF,TGTGCCAGCAATTACGCTTACGGGACAGGCGAAGAGACCCAGTACTTC
14,TRBJ1-4,NA,TRBV29-1,TRBD1,CSHRIGQGHEKLFF,TGCAGCCACAGAATAGGACAGGGCCATGAAAAACTGTTCTTT
15,TRBJ2-1,NA,TRBV5-1,NA,CASSSRGYVWNEQFF,TGCGCCAGCAGCTCCCGGGGGTACGTGTGGAATGAGCAGTTCTTC
14,TRBJ2-1,NA,TRBV28,NA,CANSRIGGYNEQFF,TGTGCCAACAGCCGGATAGGGGGATACAATGAGCAGTTCTTC
15,TRBJ2-7,NA,TRBV4-2,NA,CAGSRLLSSNYEQYF,TGTGCTGGCAGCCGACTTTTATCTTCCAACTACGAGCAGTACTTC
14,TRBJ2-3,NA,TRBV29-1,NA,CSDPGTRDTGTQYF,TGCAGCGATCCCGGGACAAGGGACACAGGTACGCAGTATTTT
17,TRBJ2-3,NA,TRBV20-1,TRBD2,CSSRDQLAGASTDMQYF,TGCAGTTCTAGAGATCAGCTAGCGGGGGCTTCCACAGATATGCAGTATTTT
14,TRBJ2-7,once,TRBV6-6,NA,CASSSSGIVGEQYF,TGTGCCAGCAGTTCTTCTGGGATAGTGGGTGAGCAGTACTTC
17,TRBJ2-1,NA,TRBV7-9,NA,CASSLLLIGRGIDEKFF,TGTGCTAGCAGCTTACTGCTGATTGGTAGGGGGATAGATGAGAAGTTCTTC
14,TRBJ2-5,NA,TRBV11-2,TRBD1,CASSWDRVGETEYF,TGTGCCAGCAGCTGGGACAGGGTGGGAGAGACCGAGTATTTC
16,TRBJ1-1,NA,TRBV6-1,NA,CVSSPGPGRTNTEAFF,TGTGTCAGCAGTCCGGGACCGGGGCGAACGAACACTGAAGCTTTCTTT
13,TRBJ2-7,NA,TRBV2,TRBD2,CASSVLAGGEQYF,TGTGCCAGCAGTGTTCTAGCGGGAGGTGAGCAGTACTTC
17,TRBJ2-2,once,TRBV4-3,TRBD2,CASSQRSGRGSGGELFF,TGCGCCAGCAGTCAACGTAGCGGGAGGGGATCCGGCGGGGAGCTGTTTTTT
12,TRBJ2-1,NA,TRBV10-2,TRBD1,CTSTGQNNEQFF,TGTACCAGCACGGGACAGAACAATGAGCAGTTCTTC
13,TRBJ2-4,many,TRBV12-3/TRBV12-4,TRBD1,CASSAQTGEVQYF,TGTGCCAGCAGTGCGCAGACAGGGGAGGTTCAGTACTTC
14,TRBJ2-2,NA,TRBV6-2/TRBV6-3,TRBD2,CASRGLENSGELLF,TGTGCCAGCAGGGGACTAGAGAACAGCGGGGAGCTGCTTTTT
14,TRBJ2-3,NA,TRBV29-1,NA,CSAGDSRSGEPQYF,TGTAGCGCCGGGGACAGTAGGAGCGGGGAGCCCCAGTATTTT
15,TRBJ2-7,many,TRBV6-1,TRBD1,CASSGPTGGKYEQYF,TGTGCCAGCAGTGGTCCGACAGGGGGCAAGTACGAGCAGTACTTC
16,TRBJ2-7,NA,TRBV11-2,TRBD2,CVSSSTSGGAYYEQCF,TGTGTCAGCAGCTCGACTAGCGGGGGGGCCTACTACGAGCAGTGCTTC
14,TRBJ2-2,NA,TRBV7-8,NA,CASSLTSRAGGLFF,TGTGCCAGCAGCTTAACGTCTAGGGCCGGGGGGCTGTTTTTT
15,TRBJ2-3,NA,TRBV29-1,NA,CSIVGVEGTEGTQYF,TGCAGCATTGTTGGGGTGGAGGGCACAGAGGGTACGCAGTATTTT
15,TRBJ2-7,few,TRBV28,TRBD1,CASSFQDRWTYEQYF,TGTGCCAGCAGTTTCCAGGACAGGTGGACCTACGAGCAGTACTTC
17,TRBJ2-4,NA,TRBV6-2/TRBV6-3,NA,CASRQGEGRTAKNIQYF,TGTGCCAGCAGACAAGGAGAAGGGAGGACAGCCAAAAACATTCAGTACTTC
16,TRBJ2-7,once,TRBV12-3/TRBV12-4,TRBD1,CASSFSRTGGKNEQYF,TGTGCCAGCAGTTTTTCGCGGACAGGGGGCAAGAACGAGCAGTATTTC
14,TRBJ2-3,NA,TRBV5-5,NA,CASSSYRYTDTQNF,TGTGCCAGCAGCTCGTACAGATACACAGATACACAGAATTTT
20,TRBJ1-5,NA,TRBV5-5,NA,CASSLKFRPVASGDNQPQHF,TGTGCCAGCAGCTTGAAATTTAGGCCCGTGGCATCTGGCGACAATCAGCCCCAGCATTTT
13,TRBJ1-1,once,TRBV6-2/TRBV6-3,NA,CASSPDSYTEAFF,TGTGCCAGTAGTCCGGACAGTTACACTGAAGCTTTCTTT
11,TRBJ2-7,NA,TRBV27,NA,CASSSSYEQYF,TGTGCCAGCAGTTCTTCCTACGAGCAGTACTTC
15,TRBJ2-7,once,TRBV5-1,NA,CASSLTAGTIHERYF,TGCGCCAGCAGCTTGACTGCAGGGACGATACACGAGCGGTACTTC
13,TRBJ1-1,many,TRBV20-1,NA,CSARGGAWTEAFF,TGCAGTGCTAGAGGGGGGGCCTGGACTGAAGCTTTCTTT